Sequencing of this T cell receptor beta chain was carried out in a study of control samples from healthy donors and cancer patients (dated by TCRdb to about 2020). V gives up 0 bases and J gives up 1 base, and the segment between their germline ends measures 18 bases. The CDR3 holds 18 amino acids from the cysteine to the phenylalanine. The kept DNA is CDR3 alone, 54 bases in frame from the first base. The germline V gene provides CDR1 SGHRS and CDR2 YFSETQ. A word on this clone: Its antigen remains undetermined. No base-level quality is on record; no much larger clone is a single base apart.

Library preparation used the immunoSEQ multiplex PCR assay. TCRdb took this table from immuneACCESS and kept in-frame rearrangements with V and J called. Such tables lack part of the clones; where checked against another copy, unresolved V genes explain under half of the gap, and the rest is unexplained. This sample holds about 130,000 clones; around nine tenths were observed only once. About 3.4% of the sample is in the top ten clones. This sequence uses TRBV5-1 and TRBJ2-3; no confident D gene assignment can be made. Sequenced sample: blood. This clonotype was obtained from a man between 50 and 59 years old in good health. CDR3 sequence: CASSLAEIFGFGTDTQYF. Read as DNA, the sequence is TGCGCCAGCAGCTTGGCCGAAATATTCGGGTTTGGCACAGATACGCAGTATTTT.